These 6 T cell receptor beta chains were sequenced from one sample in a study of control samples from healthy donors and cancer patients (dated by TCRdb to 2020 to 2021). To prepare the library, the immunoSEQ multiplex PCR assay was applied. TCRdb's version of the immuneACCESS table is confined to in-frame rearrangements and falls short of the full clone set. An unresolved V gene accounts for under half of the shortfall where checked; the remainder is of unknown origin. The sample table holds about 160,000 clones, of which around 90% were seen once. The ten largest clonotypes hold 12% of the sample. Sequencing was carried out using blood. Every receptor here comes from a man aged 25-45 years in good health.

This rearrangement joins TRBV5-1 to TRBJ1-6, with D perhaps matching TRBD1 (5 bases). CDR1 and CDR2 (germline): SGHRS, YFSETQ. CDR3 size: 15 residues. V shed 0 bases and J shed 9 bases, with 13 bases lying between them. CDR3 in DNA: TGCGCCAGCAGCTTGGTGTTCGGGGACGGTTCACCCCTCCACTTT. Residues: CASSLVFGDGSPLHF.

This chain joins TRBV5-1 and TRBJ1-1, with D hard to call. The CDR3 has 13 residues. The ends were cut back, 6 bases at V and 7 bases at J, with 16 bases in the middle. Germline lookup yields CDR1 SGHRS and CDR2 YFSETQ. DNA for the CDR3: TGCGCCAGCATGAGGGCCGAGGGTAGTGAAGCTTTCTTT. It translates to CASMRAEGSEAFF.

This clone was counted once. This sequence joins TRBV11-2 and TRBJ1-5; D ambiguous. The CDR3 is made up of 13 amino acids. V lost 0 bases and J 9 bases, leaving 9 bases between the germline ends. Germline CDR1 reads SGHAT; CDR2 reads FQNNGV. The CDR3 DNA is TGTGCCAGCAGCTTAGAGTCACTAGGGCCCCAGCATTTT. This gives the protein CASSLESLGPQHF. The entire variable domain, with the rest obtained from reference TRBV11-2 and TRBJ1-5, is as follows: EAGVAQSPRYKIIEKRQSVAFWCNPISGHATLYWYQQILGQGPKLLIQFQNNGVVDDSQLPKDRFSAERLKGVDSTLKIQPAKLEDSAVYLCASSLESLGPQHFGDGTRLSIL.

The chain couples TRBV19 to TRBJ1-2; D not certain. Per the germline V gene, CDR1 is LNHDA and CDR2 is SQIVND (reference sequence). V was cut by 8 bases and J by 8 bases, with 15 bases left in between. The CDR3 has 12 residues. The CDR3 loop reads CASSQGLGGYTF. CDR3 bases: TGTGCCAGTTCTCAAGGTTTAGGCGGCTACACCTTC.

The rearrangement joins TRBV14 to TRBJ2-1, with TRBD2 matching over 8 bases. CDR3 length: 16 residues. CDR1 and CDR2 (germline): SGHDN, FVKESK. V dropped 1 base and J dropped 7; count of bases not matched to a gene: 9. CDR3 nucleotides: TGTGCCAGCAGCCAAGCGCGCCCGGGACTAGGAAATGAGCAGTTCTTC. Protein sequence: CASSQARPGLGNEQFF. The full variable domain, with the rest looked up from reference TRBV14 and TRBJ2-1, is EAGVTQFPSHSVIEKGQTVTLRCDPISGHDNLYWYRRVMGKEIKFLLHFVKESKQDESGMPNNRFLAERTGGTYSTLKVQPAELEDSGVYFCASSQARPGLGNEQFFGPGTRLTVL.

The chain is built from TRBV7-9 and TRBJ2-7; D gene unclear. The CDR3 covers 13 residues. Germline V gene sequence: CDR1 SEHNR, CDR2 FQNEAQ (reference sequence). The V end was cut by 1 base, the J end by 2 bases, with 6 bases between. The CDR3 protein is CASSLGLAYEQYF. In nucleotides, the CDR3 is TGTGCCAGCAGCTTAGGATTAGCCTACGAGCAGTACTTC.